The rows below give T cell receptor beta chains drawn from one sample of a study of spatial heterogeneity in lung cancer. TCRdb itself ran the 5' RACE reads through MiXCR, one entry per CDR3 protein. The sample has several thousand distinct CDR3 sequences, about 9.9% seen once; the top ten hold roughly 10%. Sequenced here: lung tumor tissue, sampled at surgery. The source is a male donor with early-stage non-small cell lung cancer. The CDR3 runs from the conserved cysteine through the conserved F or W. D genes are given only for firm matches. Size tells how often a clone was seen (once, few, many) or the class of an expanded clone, and some rows leave it out.

>medium-sized|TRBJ2-7|NA|TRBV4-3
TGCGCCAGCAGCCAACTCACGGGGATGACAGCCTACGAGCAGTACTTC
CASSQLTGMTAYEQYF
>medium-sized|TRBJ2-7|TRBD1|TRBV29-1
TGCAGCGTGACCGGGACAGGGCGCGAGCAGTACTTC
CSVTGTGREQYF
>NA|TRBJ1-2|NA|TRBV4-3
TGCGCCAGCAGCCAAGACCCGTCCCGGAACTATGGCTACACCTTC
CASSQDPSRNYGYTF
>medium-sized|TRBJ2-1|TRBD1|TRBV6-5
TGTGCCAGCAGTTACTCGGACAGGGGGCGCCACGAGCAGTTCTTC
CASSYSDRGRHEQFF
>many|TRBJ2-1|TRBD2|TRBV7-3
TGTGCCAGCAGCCTAGATGGACGGGAGGGAAATGAGCAGTTCTTC
CASSLDGREGNEQFF
>many|TRBJ2-3|NA|TRBV20-1
TGCAGTGCTAGATTCCCTTACACAGATACGCAGTATTTT
CSARFPYTDTQYF
>few|TRBJ2-3|TRBD2|TRBV7-2
TGTGCCAGCAGCAATGCCCCCGCGGGAGCCCGCACAGATACGCAGTATTTT
CASSNAPAGARTDTQYF
>NA|TRBJ2-5|TRBD1|TRBV9
TGTGCCAGCAGCGTATCGCGGACAGGTTTCCAAGAGACCCAGTACTTC
CASSVSRTGFQETQYF
>NA|TRBJ1-6|TRBD1|TRBV10-3
TGTGCCATCAGTGAGTCTTCCGGGACAGGCAATTCACCCCTCCACTTT
CAISESSGTGNSPLHF
>few|TRBJ2-2|TRBD1|TRBV13
TGTGCCAGCAGCACCCGCTGGACAGGGTTCATCACCGGGGAGCTGTTTTTT
CASSTRWTGFITGELFF
>medium-sized|TRBJ1-1|TRBD1|TRBV6-5
TGTGCCAGCAGCCGACAGGGGGGATCTGAAGCTTTCTTT
CASSRQGGSEAFF
>many|TRBJ1-6|NA|TRBV12-3/TRBV12-4
TGTGCCAGCAGTTTGTGGCTACTCAGCTCCTATAATTCACCCCTCCACTTT
CASSLWLLSSYNSPLHF
>NA|TRBJ2-7|NA|TRBV6-6
TGTGCCAGCAGTTATCTTGATTACGAGCAGTACTTC
CASSYLDYEQYF
>medium-sized|TRBJ1-5|TRBD1|TRBV6-2/TRBV6-3
TGTGCCAGCAGCAGGGGGCTCGGAGGCAATCAGCCCCAGCATTTT
CASSRGLGGNQPQHF
>medium-sized|TRBJ2-7|TRBD1|TRBV28
TGTGCCAGCAGTTCAACCGGGACAGGGGACCCCTACGAGCAGTACTTC
CASSSTGTGDPYEQYF
>medium-sized|TRBJ1-2|NA|TRBV6-1
TGTGCCAGCACTAGGACAGAGAATGGCTACACCTTC
CASTRTENGYTF
>medium-sized|TRBJ1-1|TRBD1|TRBV20-1
TGCAGTGTGAGCAGGGGGGCTTATAGGACTGAAGCTTTCTTT
CSVSRGAYRTEAFF
>NA|TRBJ2-7|NA|TRBV6-1
TGTGCCAGCAGTCGTATCAGGGATTTCGACGAGCAGTACTTC
CASSRIRDFDEQYF
>medium-sized|TRBJ2-3|NA|TRBV5-1
TGCGCCAGCAGCTTGGCCAGGGGAGGCACAGATACGCAGTATTTT
CASSLARGGTDTQYF
>many|TRBJ2-7|NA|TRBV27
TGTGCCAGCAGAGGCATCTCGAGCTCCTACGAGCAGTACTTC
CASRGISSSYEQYF
>NA|TRBJ1-2|NA|TRBV7-9
TGTGCCAGCAGCTCGGACAGCTCCTATGGCTACACCTTC
CASSSDSSYGYTF
>NA|TRBJ1-2|TRBD1|TRBV20-1
TGCAGTGCGACACAAACAGGGGGAAACTATGGCTACACCTTC
CSATQTGGNYGYTF
>medium-sized|TRBJ1-2|TRBD1|TRBV5-1
TGCGCCAGCAGCTCCCCGGGACAGGGGGCGTCTGACTATGGCTACACCTTC
CASSSPGQGASDYGYTF
>NA|TRBJ1-2|NA|TRBV28
TGTGCCAGCAGCCTAACAGGGCCCTATGGCTACACCTTC
CASSLTGPYGYTF
>NA|TRBJ1-1|NA|TRBV30
TGTGCCTGGAGTGTCGGGCGGGCTGAAGCTTTCTTT
CAWSVGRAEAFF
>few|TRBJ1-2|TRBD1|TRBV3-1
TGTGCCAGCAGCCCGTTCGGACAGGACCTCTATGGCTACACCTTC
CASSPFGQDLYGYTF
>few|TRBJ2-6|NA|TRBV20-1
TGCAGTGCCGAAGGGATCTCTGGGGCCAGCGTCCTGACTTTC
CSAEGISGASVLTF
>many|TRBJ2-5|NA|TRBV18
TGTGCCAGCTCACCGGTCGGAACGGGAGAGACCCAGTACTTC
CASSPVGTGETQYF
>medium-sized|TRBJ1-6|NA|TRBV19
TGTGCCAGTAGTATAACCTCGAGCTCCTATAATTCACCCCTCCACTTT
CASSITSSSYNSPLHF
>few|TRBJ2-1|TRBD2|TRBV5-1
TGCGCCAGCAGCCCCGGCCCAAGCGGGGGCTACAATGAGCAGTTCTTC
CASSPGPSGGYNEQFF
>few|TRBJ2-5|NA|TRBV28
TGTGCCAGCAGTTCTGAGCACCAAGAGACCCAGTACTTC
CASSSEHQETQYF
>medium-sized|TRBJ1-2|TRBD1|TRBV7-2
TGTGCCAGCAGCCCAGCAGGGGGAGGTTACTATGGCTACACCTTC
CASSPAGGGYYGYTF
>medium-sized|TRBJ1-1|TRBD1|TRBV5-5
TGTGCCAGCAGCTACCGGGACAGTGGACAGGCTTTCTTT
CASSYRDSGQAFF
>few|TRBJ2-1|TRBD2|TRBV29-1
TGCAGCGTTGACCGACTAGCGGGAGAGGATGAGCAGTTCTTC
CSVDRLAGEDEQFF
>few|TRBJ2-1|TRBD2|TRBV20-1
TGCAGTGCCTCGATTTGGACTAGCGGGAGTAATGAGCAGTTCTTC
CSASIWTSGSNEQFF
>many|TRBJ2-7|NA|TRBV30
TGTGCCTGGAGCCTTCGTAATTCGGGCTACGAGCAGTACTTC
CAWSLRNSGYEQYF
>many|TRBJ1-1|NA|TRBV18
TGTGCCAGCTCACCACAGTTGGACACTGAAGCTTTCTTT
CASSPQLDTEAFF
>NA|TRBJ1-2|NA|TRBV12-3/TRBV12-4
TGTGCCAGCAGCCCCGTTAGGGGAAACTATGGCTACACCTTC
CASSPVRGNYGYTF
>NA|TRBJ2-5|TRBD2|TRBV20-1
TGCAGTGCTACCCCTGCTAGCGGGAGTTTAAAGACCCAGTACTTC
CSATPASGSLKTQYF
>medium-sized|TRBJ1-2|TRBD1|TRBV29-1
TGCAGCGCTGGTCTCGGACAGGGGATTGGCTACACCTTC
CSAGLGQGIGYTF
>medium-sized|TRBJ2-2|TRBD2|TRBV3-1
TGTGCCAGCAGCCAGGCAGCGGGGGGACCGGCCGGGGAGCTGTTTTTT
CASSQAAGGPAGELFF
>many|TRBJ2-6|NA|TRBV19
TGTGCCAGCGAGGACGGAAGCTCTGGGGCCAACGTCCTGACTTTC
CASEDGSSGANVLTF
>few|TRBJ2-6|NA|TRBV4-2
TGTGCCAGCAGCCAAGATCGGGGGCTTTCTGGGGCCAACGTCCTGACTTTC
CASSQDRGLSGANVLTF
>medium-sized|TRBJ2-1|NA|TRBV5-1
TGCGCCAGCAGCTTGGCCCAGAAATACAATGAGCAGTTCTTC
CASSLAQKYNEQFF
>few|TRBJ2-1|TRBD2|TRBV19
TGTGCCAGTAGTCCAATTAGCGGGAGAGCCTACAATGAGCAGTTCTTC
CASSPISGRAYNEQFF
>medium-sized|TRBJ1-1|TRBD1|TRBV15
TGTGCCACCCGACAGGGGTTAAACACTGAAGCTTTCTTT
CATRQGLNTEAFF
>few|TRBJ1-1|NA|TRBV20-1
TGCAGTGCTAGAGATCTAAAGGATCCATTGAACACTGAAGCTTTCTTT
CSARDLKDPLNTEAFF
>medium-sized|TRBJ2-3|NA|TRBV11-3
TGTGCCAGCAGCTTAGGGAAGAATCGGGGGCCAGATACGCAGTATTTT
CASSLGKNRGPDTQYF
>medium-sized|TRBJ2-7|TRBD2|TRBV20-1
TGCAGTGCTTTTCGGGGAGGGCACGAGCAGTACTTC
CSAFRGGHEQYF
>many|TRBJ2-5|NA|TRBV18
TGTGCCAGCTTCGGAAACGGCCAAGAGACCCAGTACTTC
CASFGNGQETQYF
>few|TRBJ1-1|NA|TRBV5-6
TGTGCCAGCAGCTTGGACCGCGCCGAGACTTTCTTT
CASSLDRAETFF
>medium-sized|TRBJ1-1|NA|TRBV9
TGTGCCAGCAGTGAAGGGGGAAATCGTGCTGAAGCTTTCTTT
CASSEGGNRAEAFF
>medium-sized|TRBJ2-7|TRBD2|TRBV7-3
TGTGCCAGCAGCCTACTAGCGGGAGAGAGTACCGAGCAGTACTTC
CASSLLAGESTEQYF